This entry lists 30 T cell receptor beta chains sequenced from one sample in a study of T cells after yellow fever vaccination. TCRdb independently ran MiXCR on the 5' RACE reads; one entry per CDR3 protein. The repertoire consists of 300,000 or so distinct CDR3 sequences, with approximately 13% occurring once and the leading ten covering about 0.51%. The sample in question was CD4+ T cells sorted from PBMCs, obtained 45 days after the yellow fever booster vaccination. The source is a man aged 25-40 years who received the YFV17D yellow fever vaccine.

The chain links TRBV5-3 to TRBJ2-5; 10 bases line up with TRBD2. TRBV5-3 is an ORF for which the function is uncertain. With 8 bases clipped from V and 9 bases from J, the junction kept 16 bases outside the gene matches. This CDR3 is built from 15 residues. The CDR3: CARSPGGGSGRSQYF. In DNA, the CDR3 is TGTGCCAGGAGCCCCGGGGGTGGTAGCGGGAGGTCCCAGTACTTC.

This sequence joins TRBV29-1 and TRBJ1-2; possibly TRBD1 for D (6 bases). The CDR3 contains 14 residues. Germline values: CDR1 SQVTM, CDR2 ANQGSEA. V was clipped by 3 bases and J by 2 bases, with 13 bases between them. In DNA, the CDR3 is TGCAGCGTTGACATTTCCAGGGGAAACTATGGCTACACCTTC. Its translation: CSVDISRGNYGYTF. Looking up the rest from reference TRBV29-1 and TRBJ1-2 gives the full variable domain: SAVISQKPSRDICQRGTSLTIQCQVDSQVTMMFWYRQQPGQSLTLIATANQGSEATYESGFVIDKFPISRPNLTFSTLTVSNMSPEDSSIYLCSVDISRGNYGYTFGSGTRLTVV.

The table lists this clonotype with many counts. V usage is TRBV4-3 and J usage is TRBJ1-6; D not resolved. The length of the CDR3 is 15 residues. Trimming shortened V by 1 base and J by 9 bases, and 13 bases separated the two germline ends. The germline V gene encodes CDR1 LGHNA and CDR2 YSLEER. CDR3 DNA sequence: TGCGCCAGCAGCCAAGGGTCGCAAGACGGTTCACCCCTCCACTTT. As protein: CASSQGSQDGSPLHF.

The CDR3 DNA reads TGTGCCAGCTCGTTCGAGAATGAGCAGTTCTTC. Protein product: CASSFENEQFF. The genes are TRBV18 and TRBJ2-1; no reliable D call. Germline CDR1 reads KGHSH; CDR2 reads LQKENI. The ends were cut back, 6 bases at V and 7 bases at J, with 7 bases in the middle. The CDR3 consists of 11 residues.

In its sample, this clonotype was seen a few times. The chain employs TRBV24-1 and TRBJ2-7; D might be TRBD1 (6 bases). The CDR3 is 15 residues long. CDR1 is KGHDR and CDR2 is SFDVKD in the germline V gene. Trimming cost V 4 bases and J 3 bases, with 15 bases left between them. For the CDR3, the DNA is TGTGCCACCAGTGACCCTCTGACAGGAGACTACGAGCAGTACTTC. This encodes CATSDPLTGDYEQYF.

The CDR3 protein is CASSPPVTGPITDTQYF. The CDR3 DNA reads as TGTGCCAGCTCACCACCAGTGACAGGCCCTATCACAGATACGCAGTATTTT. The chain is built from TRBV18 and TRBJ2-3, with a tentative D call TRBD1 (6 bases). With 0 bases removed from V and 2 bases from J, the gap between germline ends came to 15 bases. The germline V gene encodes CDR1 KGHSH and CDR2 LQKENI. This CDR3 region has 17 residues.

This clonotype has a handful of counts. The V gene is TRBV27, the J gene TRBJ2-7; the D is unclear. V dropped 2 bases and J dropped 4 bases, with 12 bases sitting between them. This CDR3 has 14 amino acids. Germline-derived CDR1 and CDR2 are MNHEY and SMNVEV (reference sequence). The CDR3 DNA is TGTGCCAGCAGTTTACCGGGCCTACCTTACGAGCAGTACTTC. Its translation: CASSLPGLPYEQYF.

This chain uses TRBV15 with TRBJ2-7; the D gene could be TRBD1 or TRBD2 (6 bases each). V was shortened by 1 base and J by 3 bases, with 10 bases between the two germline ends. The CDR3 has 14 amino acids. Per germline, CDR1 LNHNV and CDR2 YYDKDF (reference sequence). CDR3: CATSRGGTYYEQYF. DNA for the CDR3: TGTGCCACCAGCAGAGGCGGGACATACTACGAGCAGTACTTC. Full variable domain (remainder filled in from reference TRBV15 and TRBJ2-7): DAMVIQNPRYQVTQFGKPVTLSCSQTLNHNVMYWYQQKSSQAPKLLFHYYDKDFNNEADTPDNFQSRRPNTSFCFLDIRSPGLGDTAMYLCATSRGGTYYEQYFGPGTRLTVT.

This chain joins TRBV18 and TRBJ1-6, with D tentatively TRBD1 (6 bases). Germline V lookup: CDR1 KGHSH, CDR2 LQKENI. The CDR3 consists of 15 residues. Trimming removed 0 bases from V and 7 bases from J, with 10 bases in between. CDR3 amino acids: CASSPPRTANSPLHF. DNA of the CDR3: TGTGCCAGCTCACCACCTCGGACAGCAAATTCACCCCTCCACTTT.

The genes are TRBV29-1 and TRBJ2-7; 8 bases are shared with TRBD2. This CDR3 region has 12 residues. CDR1 and CDR2 from the germline V gene are SQVTM and ANQGSEA. J gave up 9 bases and V 6 bases, and 10 bases lay outside the gene matches. The CDR3 reads CSVNAAGERQYF. The CDR3 nucleotides read TGCAGCGTCAACGCAGCGGGAGAACGGCAGTACTTC.

The chain couples TRBV27 to TRBJ1-4; 8 positions match TRBD1. The CDR3 has 15 amino acids. The V and J ends lost 5 bases and 7 bases, in that order; junction bases with no gene match: 9. Germline V gene data show CDR1 as MNHEY and CDR2 as SMNVEV (reference sequence). CDR3 amino acids: CASSPGQGSSEKLFF. CDR3 nucleotides: TGTGCCAGCAGTCCCGGACAGGGCTCGAGTGAAAAACTGTTTTTT.

This clonotype was seen a few times. The rearrangement links TRBV5-5 to TRBJ2-3; TRBD2 matches at 14 bases. Germline V gene lookup returns CDR1 SGHKS and CDR2 YYEKEE (reference sequence). V gave up 4 bases and J gave up 6 bases; unmatched junction bases: 7. The CDR3 runs 16 residues. CDR3 bases: TGTGCCAGCAGCGTCGGGACTAGCGGGAGTTATGATACGCAGTATTTT. Amino acid sequence: CASSVGTSGSYDTQYF.

This clonotype came up many times. The J gene is TRBJ2-5, the V gene TRBV7-2, with a weak D call TRBD2 (6 bases). The V end was cut by 6 bases, the J end by 1 base, with 12 bases between. The CDR3 runs 14 residues. In germline, CDR1 is SGHTA, CDR2 FQGNSA. CDR3 sequence reads: CASRPDYFQETQYF. CDR3 nucleotides: TGTGCCAGCAGGCCGGACTATTTCCAAGAGACCCAGTACTTC.

This clonotype has at least ten counts. The chain carries TRBV4-3 and TRBJ2-3; no clear D. There are 15 residues in the CDR3. V was shortened by 0 bases and J by 4 bases, with 11 bases between the two germline ends. Per germline, CDR1 LGHNA and CDR2 YSLEER. CDR3 sequence reads: CASSQDYVRSDTQYF. CDR3 in DNA: TGCGCCAGCAGCCAAGATTACGTGCGTTCAGATACGCAGTATTTT.

This clonotype came up a few times. The J gene is TRBJ2-7, the V gene TRBV5-1; 8 bases line up with TRBD1. J lost 5 bases, V lost 2 bases, and 6 bases had no gene match. The CDR3 length is 14 residues. The germline CDR1 and CDR2 sequences are SGHRS and YFSETQ. CDR3 protein: CASSLQGVIHEQYF. As DNA, the CDR3 is TGCGCCAGCAGCTTACAGGGGGTAATCCACGAGCAGTACTTC.

The chain joins TRBV6-2 or TRBV6-3 to TRBJ2-1, with D unresolved. There are 14 residues in the CDR3. Looked up from germline, CDR1 is MNHEY and CDR2 is SVGEGT. The V end was cut by 8 bases, the J end by 0 bases, with 11 bases between. The CDR3 sequence: CASRQDGSYNEQFF. In nucleotides, the CDR3 is TGTGCCAGCCGGCAGGATGGCTCCTACAATGAGCAGTTCTTC.

This clonotype turned up a few times. The rearrangement links TRBV7-2 to TRBJ2-7, with D perhaps TRBD1 (5 bases). Trimming shortened V by 1 base and J by 3 bases, and 13 bases separated the two germline ends. CDR1 and CDR2 (germline): SGHTA, FQGNSA. CDR3 length: 15 amino acids. For the CDR3, the DNA is TGTGCCAGCAGCTTAGGGGGCGGAACCGTCTACGAGCAGTACTTC. Residues: CASSLGGGTVYEQYF.

V is TRBV14 and J is TRBJ2-5, with TRBD2 as a possible D gene (5 bases). The V gene lost 0 bases and the J gene lost 5 bases, with 19 bases spanning the gap. The CDR3 spans 17 residues. Germline V gene lookup returns CDR1 SGHDN and CDR2 FVKESK. The DNA for the CDR3 is TGTGCCAGCAGCCAAGATAAGGCTAGCCCCCTTGAGGAGACCCAGTACTTC. Translating gives CASSQDKASPLEETQYF.

The V call is TRBV7-8, the J call TRBJ2-5, with D uncertain. The CDR3 is made up of 15 amino acids. Germline V gene lookup returns CDR1 SGHVS and CDR2 FQNEAQ. Between the trimmed V and J ends, which lost 3 bases and 3 bases, there was a span of 14 bases. CDR3 bases: TGTGCCAGCAGCTTCCCGGGCGGCGGAGAAGAGACCCAGTACTTC. Translating it yields CASSFPGGGEETQYF.

Many counts were recorded for this clonotype. V is TRBV7-2 and J is TRBJ2-3; D ambiguous. The V end lost 4 bases, the J end lost 4 bases, and 12 bases lay between the germline ends. The CDR3 is 14 amino acids. Germline V gene lookup returns CDR1 SGHTA and CDR2 FQGNSA. CDR3 in amino acids: CASSSTQASDTQYF. CDR3 sequence (DNA): TGTGCCAGCAGCTCCACTCAAGCATCAGATACGCAGTATTTT.

This clonotype was detected only a few times. The gene calls are TRBV5-7 and TRBJ2-7; 7 nucleotides match TRBD2. TRBV5-7 is given ORF status, its function remaining uncertain. This CDR3 contains 13 residues. The J segment lost 0 bases and the V segment lost 4 bases, leaving 1 base of the junction unmatched. This chain's CDR3 is CASSGDYSYEQYF. CDR3 nucleotide sequence: TGTGCCAGCAGCGGGGACTACTCCTACGAGCAGTACTTC.

The chain has TRBV20-1 and TRBJ2-7; no definite D call. Germline CDR1 DFQATT, CDR2 SNEGSKA (reference sequence). V dropped 2 bases and J dropped 4 bases, with 12 bases sitting between them. The CDR3 is 13 amino acids. CDR3 in amino acids: CSARPVGTYEQYF. CDR3 nucleotides: TGCAGTGCTAGACCAGTTGGCACGTACGAGCAGTACTTC.

The chain combines TRBV7-2 with TRBJ2-3; TRBD1 matches 7 bases. V trimming: 5 bases; J trimming: 1 base; junction bases outside the gene matches: 9. The CDR3 loop spans 16 amino acids. Per the germline V gene, CDR1 is SGHTA and CDR2 is FQGNSA. CDR3 DNA sequence: TGTGCCAGCAGCATCCAGAGGGACAGTCGCACAGATACGCAGTATTTT. It codes for CASSIQRDSRTDTQYF.

The chain carries TRBV7-9 and TRBJ2-1; D is possibly TRBD2 (5 bases). Germline CDR1 reads SEHNR; CDR2 reads FQNEAQ (reference sequence). The CDR3 contains 16 residues. V lost 2 bases and J 6 bases, leaving 17 bases between the germline ends. CDR3 sequence: CASSLRAVQTVNEQFF. CDR3 in DNA: TGTGCCAGCAGCTTACGAGCGGTCCAGACTGTCAATGAGCAGTTCTTC.

The J gene is TRBJ2-5, the V gene TRBV5-1; no definite D call. CDR1 is SGHRS, CDR2 YFSETQ, per germline. This CDR3 spans 15 amino acids. Trimming stripped 3 bases from V and 4 bases from J, with 16 bases between. The CDR3 here is CASSSNPVWGETQYF. The CDR3 DNA is TGCGCCAGCAGCTCCAACCCGGTTTGGGGAGAGACCCAGTACTTC.

This clonotype has a handful of counts. The V gene is TRBV6-1, the J gene TRBJ1-6, with D unclear. Looked up from germline, CDR1 is MNHNS and CDR2 is SASEGT. The CDR3 runs 15 residues. With 6 bases removed from V and 0 bases from J, the gap between germline ends came to 9 bases. The CDR3 nucleotides are TGTGCCAGCAGCAAACTAGACTCCTATAATTCACCCCTCCACTTT. Translation: CASSKLDSYNSPLHF.

There are a few counts of this clonotype. This sequence joins TRBV20-1 and TRBJ2-4; a possible D gene is TRBD2 (5 bases). V lost 7 bases and J lost 0, with 10 bases in between. This CDR3 contains 13 residues. Germline CDR1 reads DFQATT; CDR2 reads SNEGSKA (reference sequence). CDR3 protein: CSGSALAKNIQYF. CDR3 DNA: TGCAGTGGTAGCGCCCTAGCCAAAAACATTCAGTACTTC.

The chain recombines TRBV28 with TRBJ2-7, with TRBD2 matching over 13 bases. Germline V CDR1 and CDR2: MDHEN, SYDVKM. V was pared by 5 bases and J by 2 bases, with 3 bases of the junction left unmatched. The CDR3 is 15 residues long. The CDR3 reads CASSGTSGITYEQYF. For the CDR3, the DNA is TGTGCCAGCAGTGGGACTAGCGGGATTACCTACGAGCAGTACTTC.

The sample holds a few counts of this clonotype. The J gene is TRBJ2-7, the V gene TRBV20-1; D is ambiguous. The CDR3 runs to 12 residues. Germline CDR1 reads DFQATT; CDR2 reads SNEGSKA (reference sequence). The ends were cut back, 8 bases at V and 2 bases at J, with 13 bases in the middle. CDR3 sequence (DNA): TGCAGTAGTAAACAAGGCACCTACGAGCAGTACTTC. Protein sequence: CSSKQGTYEQYF.

The rearrangement uses TRBV27 and TRBJ2-5; possibly TRBD1 or TRBD2 for D (5 bases each). The V end lost 5 bases, the J end lost 7 bases, and 20 bases lay between the germline ends. Per the germline V gene, CDR1 is MNHEY and CDR2 is SMNVEV (reference sequence). The CDR3 totals 15 residues. The CDR3 protein is CASSRAGARVGTQYF. The CDR3 DNA reads TGTGCCAGCAGTCGGGCCGGGGCCCGGGTGGGGACCCAGTACTTC.